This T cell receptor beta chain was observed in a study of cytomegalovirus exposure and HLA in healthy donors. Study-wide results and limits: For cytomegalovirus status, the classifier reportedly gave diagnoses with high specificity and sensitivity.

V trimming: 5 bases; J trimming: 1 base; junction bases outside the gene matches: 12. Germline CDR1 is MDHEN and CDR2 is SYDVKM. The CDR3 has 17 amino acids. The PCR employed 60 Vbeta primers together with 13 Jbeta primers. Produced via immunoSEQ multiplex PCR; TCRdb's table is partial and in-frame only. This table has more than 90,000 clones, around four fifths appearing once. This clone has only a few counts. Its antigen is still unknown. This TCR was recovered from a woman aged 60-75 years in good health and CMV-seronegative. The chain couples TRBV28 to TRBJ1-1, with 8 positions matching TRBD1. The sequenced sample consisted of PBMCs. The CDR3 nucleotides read TGTGCCAGCAGTCAACGGGACAGGTTTTTCAGGAACACTGAAGCTTTCTTT. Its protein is CASSQRDRFFRNTEAFF. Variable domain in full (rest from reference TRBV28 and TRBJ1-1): DVKVTQSSRYLVKRTGEKVFLECVQDMDHENMFWYRQDPGLGLRLIYFSYDVKMKEKGDIPEGYSVSREKKERFSLILESASTNQTSMYLCASSQRDRFFRNTEAFFGQGTRLTVV.